This TCR beta chain was captured by sequencing in a study of neurological immune-mediated disorders. The CDR3 totals 14 residues. Germline CDR1 reads DFQATT; CDR2 reads SNEGSKA (reference sequence). Per sequencing run, 15-18 subjects together gave over 190 million TCR-beta sequences. TCRdb analysed the 5' RACE reads with MiXCR anew, one entry per CDR3 protein. The sample lists 60,000 or so distinct CDR3 sequences, roughly an eighth occurring once. Worth noting for this clonotype: At one boundary the junction diverges from the germline segment, which might be a read error.

The clonotype was recovered from a man aged 55-75 years in good health. The chain joins TRBV20-1 to TRBJ2-7; TRBD2 agrees at 9 bases. The sequenced sample consisted of PBMCs. CDR3: CSALKRGVPYELYF. The CDR3 DNA reads as TGCAGTGCTCTTAAGCGGGGGGTCCCCTACGAGCTGTACTTC.